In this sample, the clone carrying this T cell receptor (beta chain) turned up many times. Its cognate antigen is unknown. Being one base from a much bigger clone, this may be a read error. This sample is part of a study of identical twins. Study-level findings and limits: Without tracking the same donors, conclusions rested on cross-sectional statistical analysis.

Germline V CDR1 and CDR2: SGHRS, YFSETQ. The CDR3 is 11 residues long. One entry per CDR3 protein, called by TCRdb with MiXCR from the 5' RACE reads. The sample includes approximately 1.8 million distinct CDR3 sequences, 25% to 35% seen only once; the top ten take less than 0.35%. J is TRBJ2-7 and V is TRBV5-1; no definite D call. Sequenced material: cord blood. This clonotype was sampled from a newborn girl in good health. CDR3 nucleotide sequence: TGTGCCAGCAGTTTAAACAACGAGCAGTACTTC. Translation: CASSLNNEQYF.